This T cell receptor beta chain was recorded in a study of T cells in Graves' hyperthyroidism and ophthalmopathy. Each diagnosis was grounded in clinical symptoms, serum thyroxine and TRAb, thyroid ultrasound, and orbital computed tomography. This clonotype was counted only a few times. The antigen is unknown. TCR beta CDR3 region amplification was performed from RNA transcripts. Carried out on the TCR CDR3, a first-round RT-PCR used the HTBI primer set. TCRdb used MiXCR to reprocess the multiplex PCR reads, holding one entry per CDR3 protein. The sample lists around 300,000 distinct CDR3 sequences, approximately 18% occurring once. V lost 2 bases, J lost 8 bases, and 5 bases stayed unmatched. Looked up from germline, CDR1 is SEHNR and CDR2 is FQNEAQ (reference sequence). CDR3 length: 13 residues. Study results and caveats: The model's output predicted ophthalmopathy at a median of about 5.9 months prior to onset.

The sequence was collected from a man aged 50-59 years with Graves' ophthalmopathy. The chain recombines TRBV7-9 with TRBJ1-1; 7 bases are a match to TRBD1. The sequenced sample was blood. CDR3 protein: CASSLSTDREAFF. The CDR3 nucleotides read TGTGCCAGCAGCTTAAGCACGGACAGGGAAGCTTTCTTT.